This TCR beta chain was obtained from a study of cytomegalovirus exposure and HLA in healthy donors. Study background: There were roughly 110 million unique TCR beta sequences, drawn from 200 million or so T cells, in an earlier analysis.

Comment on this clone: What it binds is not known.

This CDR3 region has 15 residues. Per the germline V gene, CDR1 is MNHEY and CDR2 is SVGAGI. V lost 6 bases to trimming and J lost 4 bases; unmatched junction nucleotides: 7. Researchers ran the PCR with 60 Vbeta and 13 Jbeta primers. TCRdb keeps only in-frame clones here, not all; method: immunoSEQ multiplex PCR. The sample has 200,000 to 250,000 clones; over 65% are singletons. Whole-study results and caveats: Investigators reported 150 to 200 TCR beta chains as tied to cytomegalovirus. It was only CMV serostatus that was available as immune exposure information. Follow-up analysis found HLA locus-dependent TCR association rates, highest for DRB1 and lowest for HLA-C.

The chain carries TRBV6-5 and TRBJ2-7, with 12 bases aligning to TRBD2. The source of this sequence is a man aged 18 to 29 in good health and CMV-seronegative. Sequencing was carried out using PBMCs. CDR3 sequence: CASSHETSGSYEQYF. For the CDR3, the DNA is TGTGCCAGCAGCCACGAGACTAGCGGGAGTTACGAGCAGTACTTC.